Following are 14 T cell receptor beta chains from one sample sequenced in a study of T cell repertoires in cytomegalovirus infection (dated 2019 in TCRdb). Sequencing was carried out with an Illumina HiSeq 1500. TCRdb took the public reads, trimmed them with fastp at Q25, ran MiXCR for clone calling and kept in-frame beta chains. Every entry covers one CDR3 protein and lists the most common genes and DNA from its rows. For this sample there are approximately 220,000 distinct CDR3 sequences; around 40% appear just once. The ten largest clones capture around 60% of the sample. The meaning of the sample's treatment or condition label: in vitro stimulation with specific CMV peptide epitopes to enrich CMV-specific T cells. These TCRs are of unknown antigen specificity. The sample here was CD8+ T cells from cultured PBMCs, taken from culture after CMV antigen stimulation. The origin of the receptors is a human donor in good health (CMV status not recorded). Some clones in this sample may be carry-over from other donors' samples.

This chain joins TRBV28 and TRBJ2-4, with TRBD1 identical over 7 bases. The CDR3 has 16 residues. Germline CDR1 reads MDHEN; CDR2 reads SYDVKM. Trimming took 6 bases from V and 0 from J; bases not matched to a gene: 8. In nucleotides, the CDR3 is TGTGCCAGCAGACGCCCCGGGACAGCAGCCAAAAACATTCAGTACTTC. Translation gives CASRRPGTAAKNIQYF. The complete variable domain, with remaining parts taken from reference TRBV28 and TRBJ2-4, reads DVKVTQSSRYLVKRTGEKVFLECVQDMDHENMFWYRQDPGLGLRLIYFSYDVKMKEKGDIPEGYSVSREKKERFSLILESASTNQTSMYLCASRRPGTAAKNIQYFGAGTRLSVL.

The genes are TRBV20-1 and TRBJ1-1; TRBD1 aligns across 9 bases. This CDR3 contains 14 residues. V dropped 7 bases and J dropped 10; count of bases not matched to a gene: 16. Germline CDR1 is DFQATT and CDR2 is SNEGSKA (reference sequence). In DNA, the CDR3 is TGCAGTGGGGGAGTACAGGGGGCGGTGGTTGGAGCTTTCTTT. Protein sequence: CSGGVQGAVVGAFF.

The chain joins TRBV2 to TRBJ2-1; unclear D gene. There are 13 residues in the CDR3. CDR1 and CDR2 from the germline V gene are SNHLY and FYNNEI. Trimming took off 8 bases at V and 0 bases at J, with 8 bases between the two ends. CDR3 residues: CASCLSSYNEQFF. The DNA for the CDR3 is TGTGCCAGCTGTCTGAGCTCCTACAATGAGCAGTTCTTC. Full variable domain (outside the CDR3, taken from reference TRBV2 and TRBJ2-1): EPEVTQTPSHQVTQMGQEVILRCVPISNHLYFYWYRQILGQKVEFLVSFYNNEISEKSEIFDDQFSVERPDGSNFTLKIRSTKLEDSAMYFCASCLSSYNEQFFGPGTRLTVL.

V and J are TRBV27 and TRBJ2-7; D possibly corresponds to TRBD1 (7 bases). The CDR3 sequence is 13 residues long. Between the trimmed V and J ends, which lost 4 bases and 6 bases, there was a span of 13 bases. Germline V gives CDR1 MNHEY, CDR2 SMNVEV (reference sequence). Here the CDR3 DNA reads TGTGCCAGCAGTTCCGGCAGGGGGGTCGAGCAGTACTTC. Its protein is CASSSGRGVEQYF.

The rearrangement links TRBV12-3 or TRBV12-4 to TRBJ1-1, with D possibly matching TRBD1 (5 bases). Between the trimmed V and J ends, which lost 7 bases and 3 bases, there was a span of 24 bases. This CDR3 is 17 amino acids long. This CDR3 reads CASNSKGSRQGDTEAFF. The CDR3 nucleotides read TGTGCCAGCAACTCTAAAGGGTCGCGGCAGGGTGACACTGAAGCTTTCTTT.

To note about this clonotype: A junction end diverges from the germline sequence, so it may reflect a read error. V gene TRBV20-1 combines with J gene TRBJ2-1, with D perhaps matching TRBD1 or TRBD2 (5 bases each). The V gene's germline CDR1 is DFQATT and CDR2 SNEGSKA (reference sequence). This CDR3 is built from 16 residues. The CDR3: CSARVRDGSSYNERFF. DNA for the CDR3: TGCAGTGCTAGAGTGAGGGACGGTAGCTCCTACAATGAGCGGTTCTTC.

The chain links TRBV10-3 to TRBJ1-6, with a tentative D call TRBD1 (5 bases). Trimming removed 0 bases at V and 6 bases at J, with 15 bases between. The CDR3 totals 17 residues. CDR1 and CDR2 (germline): ENHRY, SYGVKD. Here the CDR3 reads CAISESMAGGVNSPLHF. As DNA, the CDR3 is TGTGCCATCAGTGAGTCGATGGCAGGAGGGGTTAATTCACCCCTCCACTTT.

This chain links TRBV11-2 with TRBJ2-3, with 7 bases identical to TRBD1. The germline gives CDR1 SGHAT, CDR2 FQNNGV. The CDR3 is made up of 15 amino acids. V trimming: 2 bases; J trimming: 2 bases; junction bases outside the gene matches: 4. For the CDR3, the DNA is TGTGCCAGCAGCTTAAGGACAGGACACACAGATACGCAGTATTTT. Its translation: CASSLRTGHTDTQYF.

The V call is TRBV7-6, the J call TRBJ2-1; 7 nucleotides line up with TRBD2. The V gene end was trimmed by 6 bases and the J gene end by 6 bases; junction bases not matched to a gene: 14. This CDR3 is built from 16 residues. The germline V gene has CDR1 SGHVS and CDR2 FNYEAQ. CDR3 sequence (DNA): TGTGCCAGCAGTTCCGGGGGGAATAGCGATGCCAATGAGCAGTTCTTC. Translated: CASSSGGNSDANEQFF.

The chain links TRBV7-2 to TRBJ2-4, with 9 bases aligning to TRBD1. The CDR3 consists of 16 residues. The V gene end was trimmed by 4 bases and the J gene end by 4 bases; junction bases not matched to a gene: 8. Germline V CDR1 and CDR2: SGHTA, FQGNSA. DNA for the CDR3: TGTGCCAGCAGCTCTTTCCCCGGGACAGGGAAAAACATTCAGTACTTC. This translates into CASSSFPGTGKNIQYF.

The chain has TRBV7-6 and TRBJ1-4, with a tentative D call TRBD1 (5 bases). Germline CDR1 SGHVS, CDR2 FNYEAQ. The V and J ends lost 4 bases and 4 bases respectively, with 10 bases between them. The CDR3 consists of 14 residues. The CDR3 nucleotides read TGTGCCAGCAGCTCGGGACGGCTTAATGAAAAACTGTTTTTT. It yields the protein CASSSGRLNEKLFF.

V usage is TRBV7-3 and J usage is TRBJ2-1; 7 bases fit TRBD2. V trimming: 5 bases; J trimming: 9 bases; junction bases outside the gene matches: 16. Germline V lookup: CDR1 SGHTA, CDR2 FQGTGA. The length of the CDR3 is 16 residues. CDR3 in amino acids: CASSPSGVGSRREQFF. CDR3 nucleotides: TGTGCCAGCAGCCCCAGCGGGGTTGGGTCCCGGCGTGAGCAGTTCTTC.

This clonotype came up many times. V gene TRBV5-1 combines with J gene TRBJ2-7; D uncertain. The germline V gene encodes CDR1 SGHRS and CDR2 YFSETQ. The length of the CDR3 is 12 residues. V was pared by 0 bases and J by 9 bases, with 10 bases between. In DNA, the CDR3 is TGCGCCAGCAGCTTGGTTAGAGATCGGCAGTACTTC. Its translation is CASSLVRDRQYF.

This clonotype has just a few counts. The V gene is TRBV6-1, the J gene TRBJ2-1; D ambiguous. The length of the CDR3 is 13 residues. V was pared by 5 bases and J by 4 bases, with 9 bases between. Germline V CDR1 and CDR2: MNHNS, SASEGT. DNA of the CDR3: TGTGCCAGCAGTTACGGCCGTTACAATGAGCAGTTCTTC. This translates into CASSYGRYNEQFF.